This T cell receptor beta chain stems from a study of T cell responses to AZD1222 COVID-19 vaccine. TCRdb's copy holds only in-frame clones and misses some; the assay was immunoSEQ multiplex PCR. This table holds 65,000 to 100,000 clones, about 90% found once. Second doses at about 4 or about 12 weeks were pooled. Concerning this clone: Antigen specificity is unknown.

Study-wide points: At baseline, just 5 or 6 AZD1222 recipients tested seropositive. Repertoire collection took place solely once the T cell response had peaked.

J lost 4 bases, V lost 4 bases, and 8 bases had no gene match. Germline V gene lookup returns CDR1 SNHLY and CDR2 FYNNEI. CDR3 length: 15 residues. The sequence was collected from an adult who received the AZD1222 COVID-19 vaccine. V gene TRBV2 combines with J gene TRBJ2-3, with 7 nucleotides matching TRBD2. The input for sequencing was peripheral blood, taken 28 days after the second AZD1222 dose. CDR3 in DNA: TGTGCCAGCAGTGCTAGCTTAGGGAGGGCAGATACGCAGTATTTT. Translation gives CASSASLGRADTQYF.